The 13 T cell receptor beta chains presented below share a single source sample, sequenced in a study of vaccination effects on CD4 cells after COVID-19. Their cognate antigens are unknown. Some clones are missing from TCRdb's copy, which holds only in-frame ones; the method was immunoSEQ multiplex PCR. The data hold some 31,000 clones, with about 80% observed a single time. Viral peptide pool expansion of antigen-specific CD4+ T cells preceded sequencing in the ViraFEST assay. Following 10 days of culture, CD4+ T cells were isolated. In the vaccine recipients, nucleocapsid antibodies were negative and there was no prior SARS-CoV-2 infection. The material sequenced was CD4+ T cells from PBMCs cultured with HCoV-OC43 spike peptides, taken before COVID-19 vaccination. Regarding subset: HCoV-OC43 spike overlapping peptide pool stimulation. The receptors stem from a human donor who received a COVID-19 vaccine.

The V and J genes are TRBV7-2 and TRBJ2-5, with 10 bases fitting TRBD1. Germline assignment: CDR1 SGHTA and CDR2 FQGNSA. CDR3 size: 14 residues. Germline trimming cut 2 bases from V and 5 bases from J; bases unmatched to any gene: 2. CDR3 nucleotides: TGTGCCAGCAGCTTAAGACAGGGGGCCGAGACCCAGTACTTC. Translating gives CASSLRQGAETQYF.

This clone occurred a few times. This chain joins TRBV5-8 and TRBJ2-1, with 8 bases lining up with TRBD2. Germline trimming cut 2 bases from V and 5 bases from J; bases unmatched to any gene: 3. There are 14 residues in the CDR3. From germline, CDR1 is SGHTS and CDR2 YDEGEE. CDR3 DNA: TGTGCCAGCAGCTTATACGGGGGGGACAATGAGCAGTTCTTC. Its translation is CASSLYGGDNEQFF.

This clone was seen more than once but under ten times. J is TRBJ2-2 and V is TRBV7-3, with 8 bases that match TRBD1. CDR1 is SGHTA, CDR2 FQGTGA, per germline. The CDR3 sequence is 14 residues long. Unmatched junction bases numbered 4, after V lost 5 bases and J lost 5 bases. The CDR3 region has the DNA TGTGCCAGCAGCCAGGGGGCGGGAACCGGGGAGCTGTTTTTT. It yields the protein CASSQGAGTGELFF.

This clone was observed a single time. The rearrangement uses TRBV19 and TRBJ1-2, with D hard to call. V shed 4 bases and J shed 5 bases, with 11 bases lying between them. From germline, CDR1 is LNHDA and CDR2 SQIVND (reference sequence). This CDR3 region has 13 residues. The CDR3: CASSKGGPYGYTF. Written as DNA, the CDR3 is TGTGCCAGTAGTAAAGGAGGTCCTTATGGCTACACCTTC.

The chain uses TRBV6-2 or TRBV6-3 and TRBJ2-1, with D possibly being TRBD1 or TRBD2 (5 bases each). Per germline, CDR1 MNHEY and CDR2 SVGEGT. The V end lost 2 bases, the J end lost 5 bases, and 16 bases lay between the germline ends. CDR3 size: 16 residues. The CDR3 DNA reads TGTGCCAGCAGTTACCGTCGGGGCGCCGACAACAATGAGCAGTTCTTC. It encodes CASSYRRGADNNEQFF.

This clone appeared once. This chain joins TRBV15 and TRBJ1-1; D perhaps matches TRBD1 (6 bases). Per germline, CDR1 LNHNV and CDR2 YYDKDF (reference sequence). This CDR3 is 15 amino acids long. The V gene lost 3 bases and the J gene lost 8 bases, with 19 bases spanning the gap. CDR3 residues: CATSRRGRDKREAFF. The CDR3 DNA reads TGTGCCACCAGCAGGCGGGGCCGGGACAAAAGAGAAGCTTTCTTT.

The chain employs TRBV30 and TRBJ1-1, with D perhaps TRBD1 (5 bases). Per the germline V gene, CDR1 is GTSNPN and CDR2 is SVGIG (reference sequence). The V and J ends lost 8 bases and 0 bases respectively, with 25 bases between them. The CDR3 is 17 residues long. The CDR3 nucleotides are TGTGCCGTAGGCTGGAGGGGTGGAGGGACCATGAACACTGAAGCTTTCTTT. It yields the protein CAVGWRGGGTMNTEAFF.

This clone was found a few times. CDR3 loop: CASSETRGPNEQFF. Written as DNA, the CDR3 is TGTGCCAGCAGTGAAACCAGGGGGCCAAATGAGCAGTTCTTC. The rearrangement joins TRBV6-1 to TRBJ2-1; 8 bases agree with TRBD1. This CDR3 is 14 amino acids long. Unmatched junction bases numbered 4, after V lost 2 bases and J lost 7 bases. Germline V gene data show CDR1 as MNHNS and CDR2 as SASEGT.

This clone has just a few counts. The junction differs from germline at one of its ends, possibly a read error. The chain uses TRBV7-7 and TRBJ2-2; no firm D call. Germline V gives CDR1 SSHAT, CDR2 FNYEAQ (reference sequence). The CDR3 loop spans 12 amino acids. DNA for the CDR3: TGTGCTAGCAGCTTAGGAACCGGGGAGCTGTTTTTT. Translation: CASSLGTGELFF.

This clone was picked up one time. The CDR3 DNA reads TGTGCCAGCAGCAAAGACAGGGGCCTCGATCAGCCCCAGCATTTT. This sequence encodes CASSKDRGLDQPQHF. The gene calls are TRBV2 and TRBJ1-5; 8 bases fit TRBD1. CDR1 is SNHLY and CDR2 is FYNNEI in the germline V gene. The CDR3 is 15 amino acids. The J segment lost 5 bases and the V segment lost 6 bases, leaving 9 bases of the junction unmatched.

The V gene is TRBV5-1, the J gene TRBJ1-1, with a tentative D call TRBD1 (5 bases). Trimming took 1 base from V and 4 from J, leaving 17 bases between them. This CDR3 is 16 amino acids long. Germline CDR1 and CDR2: SGHRS and YFSETQ. CDR3 protein: CASSLRGRAGTTEAFF. CDR3 nucleotides: TGCGCCAGCAGCTTGAGGGGTAGAGCAGGGACCACTGAAGCTTTCTTT.

V and J are TRBV19 and TRBJ2-1; D uncertain. V lost 4 bases and J 6 bases, leaving 13 bases between the germline ends. CDR3 length equals 14 residues. Looked up from germline, CDR1 is LNHDA and CDR2 is SQIVND (reference sequence). The CDR3 DNA is TGTGCCAGTAGTAGGGTGACCCCTGGCAATGAGCAGTTCTTC. Its protein is CASSRVTPGNEQFF.

In its sample, this clone was seen a few times. This chain joins TRBV19 and TRBJ1-6; tentatively, D is TRBD1 (6 bases). Germline lookup yields CDR1 LNHDA and CDR2 SQIVND (reference sequence). The CDR3 totals 15 residues. The V end was cut by 3 bases, the J end by 7 bases, with 13 bases between. The CDR3 is CASSIGGQMNSPLHF. In DNA form, the CDR3 reads TGTGCCAGTAGTATCGGGGGACAAATGAATTCACCCCTCCACTTT.